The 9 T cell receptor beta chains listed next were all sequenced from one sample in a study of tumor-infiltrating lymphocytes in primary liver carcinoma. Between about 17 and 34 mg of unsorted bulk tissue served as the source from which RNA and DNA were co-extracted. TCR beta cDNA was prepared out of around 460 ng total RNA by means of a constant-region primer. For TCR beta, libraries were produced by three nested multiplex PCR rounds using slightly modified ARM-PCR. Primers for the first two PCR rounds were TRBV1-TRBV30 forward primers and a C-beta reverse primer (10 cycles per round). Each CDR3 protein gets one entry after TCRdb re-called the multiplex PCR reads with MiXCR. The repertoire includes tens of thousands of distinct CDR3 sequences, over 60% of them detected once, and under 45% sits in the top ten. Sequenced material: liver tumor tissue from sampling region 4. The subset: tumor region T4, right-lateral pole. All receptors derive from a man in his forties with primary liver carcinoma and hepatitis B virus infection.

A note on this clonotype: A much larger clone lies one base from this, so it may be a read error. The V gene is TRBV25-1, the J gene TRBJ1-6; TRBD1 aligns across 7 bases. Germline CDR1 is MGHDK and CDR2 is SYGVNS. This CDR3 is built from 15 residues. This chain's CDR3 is CASKSDRAGASPHHF. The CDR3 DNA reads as TGTGCCAGCAAAAGCGACAGGGCAGGAGCCTCACCCCACCACTTT.

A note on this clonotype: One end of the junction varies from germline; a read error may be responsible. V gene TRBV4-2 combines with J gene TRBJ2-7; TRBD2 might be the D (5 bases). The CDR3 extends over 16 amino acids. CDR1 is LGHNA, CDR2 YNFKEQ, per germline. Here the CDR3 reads CASSQAASRVSYKQYF. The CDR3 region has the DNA TGTGCTAGCAGCCAAGCGGCTAGCCGGGTTTCCTACAAGCAGTACTTC.

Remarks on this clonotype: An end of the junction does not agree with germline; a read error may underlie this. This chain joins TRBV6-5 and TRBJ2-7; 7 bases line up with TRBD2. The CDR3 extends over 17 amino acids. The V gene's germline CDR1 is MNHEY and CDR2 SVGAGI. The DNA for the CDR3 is TGTGCCAGCAATTACTCGACTAGCTGGAGCTTGGTTTACGAGCAGTACTTC. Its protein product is CASNYSTSWSLVYEQYF.

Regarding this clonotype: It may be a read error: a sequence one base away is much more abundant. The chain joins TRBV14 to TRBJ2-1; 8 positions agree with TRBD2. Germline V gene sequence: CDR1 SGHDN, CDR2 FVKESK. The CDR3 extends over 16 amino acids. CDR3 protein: CANSTVAGWVNNEQFF. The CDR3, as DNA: TGTGCAAACAGTACCGTAGCGGGATGGGTAAACAATGAGCAGTTCTTC.

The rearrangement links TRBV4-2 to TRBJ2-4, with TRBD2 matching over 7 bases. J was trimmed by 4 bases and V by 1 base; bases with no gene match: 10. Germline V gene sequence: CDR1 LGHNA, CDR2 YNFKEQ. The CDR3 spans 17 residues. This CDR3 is CASSQGAGLTEKNIQYF. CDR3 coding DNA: TGTGCCAGCAGCCAAGGTGCGGGACTAACGGAAAAAAACATTCAGTACTTC.

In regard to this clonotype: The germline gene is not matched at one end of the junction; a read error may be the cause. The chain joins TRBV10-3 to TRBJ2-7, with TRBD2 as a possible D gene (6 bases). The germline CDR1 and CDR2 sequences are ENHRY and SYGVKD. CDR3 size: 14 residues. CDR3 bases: TGTACCATCAGTGCGGGGAACAGTCGGCCCGAGCAGTACTTC. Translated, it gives CTISAGNSRPEQYF.

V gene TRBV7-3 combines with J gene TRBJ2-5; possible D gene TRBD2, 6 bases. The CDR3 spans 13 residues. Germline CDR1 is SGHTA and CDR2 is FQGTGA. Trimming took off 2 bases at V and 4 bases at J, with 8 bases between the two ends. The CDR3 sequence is CASSLSAGETQYF. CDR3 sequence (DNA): TGTGCCAGCAGCTTATCAGCGGGAGAGACCCAGTACTTC.

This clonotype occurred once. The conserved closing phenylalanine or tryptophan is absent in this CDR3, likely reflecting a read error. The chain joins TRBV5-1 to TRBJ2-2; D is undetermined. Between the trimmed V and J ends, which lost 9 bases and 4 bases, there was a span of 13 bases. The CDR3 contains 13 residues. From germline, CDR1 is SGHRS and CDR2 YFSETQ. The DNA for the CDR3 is TGCGCCACCAGGAATCCGGGCACCGGGGAGCTGTTTTCT. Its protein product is CATRNPGTGELFS.

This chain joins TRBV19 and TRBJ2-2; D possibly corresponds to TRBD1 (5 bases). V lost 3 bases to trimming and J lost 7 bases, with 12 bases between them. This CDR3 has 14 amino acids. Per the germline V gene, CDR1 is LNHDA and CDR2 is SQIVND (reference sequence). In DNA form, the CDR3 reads TGTGCCAGTAGTATTTCACCAGGGTACGGGGAGCTGTTTTTT. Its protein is CASSISPGYGELFF.